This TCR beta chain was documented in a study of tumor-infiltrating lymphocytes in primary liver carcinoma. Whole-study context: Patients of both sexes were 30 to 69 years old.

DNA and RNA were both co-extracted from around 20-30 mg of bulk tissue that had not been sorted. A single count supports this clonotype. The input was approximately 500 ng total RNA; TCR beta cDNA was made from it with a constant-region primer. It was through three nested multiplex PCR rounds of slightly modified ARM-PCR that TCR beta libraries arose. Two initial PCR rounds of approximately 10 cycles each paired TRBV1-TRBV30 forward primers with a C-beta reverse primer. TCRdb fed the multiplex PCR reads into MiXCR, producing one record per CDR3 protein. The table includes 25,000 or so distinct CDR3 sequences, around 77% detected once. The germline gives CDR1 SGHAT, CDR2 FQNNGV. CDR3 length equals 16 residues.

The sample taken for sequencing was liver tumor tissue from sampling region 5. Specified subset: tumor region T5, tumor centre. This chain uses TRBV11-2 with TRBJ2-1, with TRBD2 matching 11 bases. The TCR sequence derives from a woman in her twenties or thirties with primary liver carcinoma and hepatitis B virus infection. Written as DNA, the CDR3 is TGTGTCTGCAGCACCTCGCTAGCGGGAGGATACAATGAGCAGTTCTTC. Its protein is CVCSTSLAGGYNEQFF.